The 15 T cell receptor beta chains in this list originate from one sample, sequenced in a study of metastatic and nonmetastatic thyroid tumors (dated by TCRdb to 2020 to 2022). None of the patients had been given any treatment before thyroid surgery. Library creation used PCR. Sequencing was carried out with an Illumina HiSeq 4000. TCRdb reran the public reads through fastp at Q25 and MiXCR, keeping productive beta chains. The sample records more than 4,000 clones, about 25% of which are singletons. The top ten clones comprise more than 8.5% of the sample. The sample was tumor tissue. Receptors originate from a male donor with papillary thyroid cancer or a benign thyroid nodule (not recorded which). Some clones in this sample may be carry-over from other donors' samples.

This clone is classed as medium-sized. CDR3 amino acids: CSGLIQGAGYTF. The CDR3 coding sequence is TGCAGCGGCCTTATACAGGGGGCGGGCTACACCTTC. The chain has TRBV29-1 and TRBJ1-2, with 9 bases identical to TRBD1. This CDR3 is 12 amino acids long. V lost 7 bases, J lost 8 bases, and 8 bases stayed unmatched. The germline gives CDR1 SQVTM, CDR2 ANQGSEA.

The chain recombines TRBV5-1 with TRBJ2-3, with 9 bases matching TRBD1. V was clipped by 1 base and J by 3 bases; unmatched bases: 3. This CDR3 is 15 amino acids long. Looked up from germline, CDR1 is SGHRS and CDR2 is YFSETQ. The CDR3 is CASSLKGQGTDTQYF. The CDR3 DNA follows: TGCGCCAGCAGCTTGAAGGGACAGGGTACAGATACGCAGTATTTT.

This chain uses TRBV27 with TRBJ2-7; a weak D match, TRBD1 (6 bases). This CDR3 spans 15 amino acids. V lost 6 bases to trimming and J lost 4 bases, with 19 bases between them. Germline V gives CDR1 MNHEY, CDR2 SMNVEV (reference sequence). In DNA, the CDR3 is TGTGCCAGCAGCCCATCGGTACAGGGTTTTTACGAGCAGTACTTC. It specifies CASSPSVQGFYEQYF.

This clone was picked up a small number of times. One end of the junction fails to match germline, which may point to a read error. The rearrangement links TRBV6-5 to TRBJ2-4; D is possibly TRBD2 (6 bases). The CDR3 loop spans 12 amino acids. The germline V gene has CDR1 MNHEY and CDR2 SVGAGI. The CDR3 reads CASIGGTGNKLF. In DNA, the CDR3 is TGTGCCAGCATTGGGGGGACGGGAAATAAGTTGTTC.

V gene TRBV6-2 or TRBV6-3 combines with J gene TRBJ2-1; D ambiguous. Trimming took 1 base from V and 4 from J, leaving 5 bases between them. Germline V gene sequence: CDR1 MNHEY, CDR2 SVGEGT. The CDR3 is made up of 13 amino acids. For the CDR3, the DNA is TGTGCCAGCAGTTACTTTGGGTACAATGAGCAGTTCTTC. Amino acids: CASSYFGYNEQFF.

This clone was recorded at least ten times. The chain recombines TRBV5-4 with TRBJ1-4, with D hard to call. Per germline, CDR1 SGHNT and CDR2 YYREEE (reference sequence). The V end lost 3 bases, the J end lost 8 bases, and 17 bases lay between the germline ends. CDR3 length equals 15 residues. This CDR3 reads CASSSHPGSEEKLFF. The CDR3 coding sequence is TGTGCCAGCAGCTCTCATCCCGGCAGCGAAGAAAAACTGTTTTTT.

Concerning this clone: One end of the junction is discordant with germline, which a read error may explain. The V gene is TRBV12-3 or TRBV12-4, the J gene TRBJ1-3; the D gene is possibly TRBD1 (6 bases). CDR3 length equals 12 residues. The CDR3 DNA sequence: TGTGCCAGTAGTTTGACAGGAGACACCATATATTTT. It encodes CASSLTGDTIYF.

Judged by abundance, this clone is medium-sized (0.01 to 0.1%). This chain links TRBV7-8 with TRBJ2-7, with D possibly matching TRBD2 (6 bases). From germline, CDR1 is SGHVS and CDR2 FQNEAQ. This CDR3 contains 15 residues. V lost 0 bases, J lost 3 bases, and 12 bases lay in between. The CDR3 spells CASSLAPGGNYEQYF. The CDR3 nucleotides are TGTGCCAGCAGCTTAGCACCTGGAGGGAACTACGAGCAGTACTTC.

There are a few counts of this clone. The rearrangement uses TRBV28 and TRBJ2-7; 9 nucleotides agree with TRBD1. V dropped 7 bases and J dropped 5; count of bases not matched to a gene: 12. The germline V gene encodes CDR1 MDHEN and CDR2 SYDVKM. CDR3 size: 15 residues. Here the CDR3 reads CASKGQGQGKNEQYF. The DNA for the CDR3 is TGTGCCAGCAAGGGGCAGGGACAGGGTAAAAACGAGCAGTACTTC. The variable domain in full, completed from reference TRBV28 and TRBJ2-7, reads DVKVTQSSRYLVKRTGEKVFLECVQDMDHENMFWYRQDPGLGLRLIYFSYDVKMKEKGDIPEGYSVSREKKERFSLILESASTNQTSMYLCASKGQGQGKNEQYFGPGTRLTVT.

This clone was seen only a few times. This chain uses TRBV28 with TRBJ2-7; TRBD2 aligns across 7 bases. The trim removed 6 bases at V and 0 bases at J, leaving 8 bases unmatched. The CDR3 has 15 amino acids. Germline loops: CDR1 MDHEN, CDR2 SYDVKM. The CDR3 protein is CASRVWGGSSYEQYF. The DNA for the CDR3 is TGTGCCAGCAGGGTGTGGGGCGGGAGCTCCTACGAGCAGTACTTC.

Comments on this clone: At one end the junction does not follow the germline gene, possibly because of a read error. The V call is TRBV5-1, the J call TRBJ2-7; tentatively, D is TRBD2 (5 bases). This CDR3 contains 14 residues. Germline CDR1 is SGHRS and CDR2 is YFSETQ. The CDR3 DNA is TGCACCAGCAGCGAGCTAGCCCTCAGCTACGAGCAGTACTTC. Amino acid sequence: CTSSELALSYEQYF.

This clone rates as medium-sized (0.01 to 0.1%). The chain joins TRBV2 to TRBJ1-6, with D possibly being TRBD1 (5 bases). Germline V gene sequence: CDR1 SNHLY, CDR2 FYNNEI. The CDR3 has 16 residues. Trimming took 7 bases from V and 2 from J, leaving 15 bases between them. Written as DNA, the CDR3 is TGTGCCAGCACCCCCCGGGGGGGGGCCTATAATTCACCCCTCCACTTT. Translated, it gives CASTPRGGAYNSPLHF.

Turning to this clone: An end of the junction differs from the germline gene, which may be a read error. The chain combines TRBV9 with TRBJ2-7; D ambiguous. CDR1 SGDLS and CDR2 YYNGEE come from the germline V gene. CDR3 length: 14 residues. The CDR3 nucleotides read TGTGCCAGCAGCGTAGGTGCTACCCCCTACGAGCAGTGCTTC. Translation gives CASSVGATPYEQCF.

This clone qualifies as medium-sized. This chain joins TRBV7-8 and TRBJ1-1; tentative D call: TRBD1 (6 bases). Germline CDR1 is SGHVS and CDR2 is FQNEAQ. The CDR3 length is 16 residues. Trimming pared 1 base from V and 5 bases from J, leaving 17 bases between. This CDR3 is CASSLEGGGRRTEAFF. CDR3 coding DNA: TGTGCCAGCAGCTTAGAGGGCGGGGGGCGCCGAACTGAAGCTTTCTTT.

The chain links TRBV28 to TRBJ2-7; TRBD1 is a possible D gene (6 bases). This CDR3 has 15 amino acids. Looked up from germline, CDR1 is MDHEN and CDR2 is SYDVKM. V lost 6 bases and J lost 1, with 16 bases in between. CDR3 DNA sequence: TGTGCCAGCAGCCCCCCAGGGGATCCTTCCTACGAGCAGTACTTC. Translated: CASSPPGDPSYEQYF. Looking up the rest from reference TRBV28 and TRBJ2-7 gives the full variable domain: DVKVTQSSRYLVKRTGEKVFLECVQDMDHENMFWYRQDPGLGLRLIYFSYDVKMKEKGDIPEGYSVSREKKERFSLILESASTNQTSMYLCASSPPGDPSYEQYFGPGTRLTVT.